This TCR beta chain was sequenced for a study of blood T cell repertoires in COVID-19. At the level of the study: T cells, B-cell-depleted T cells, or PBMCs supplied cDNA or gDNA.

Original processing methods: Estimates of nucleated cell counts were drawn from the amplification of reference gene primers. The table came from immunoSEQ multiplex PCR; TCRdb's copy has only in-frame clones and leaves some out. For V, J and clone size, that table is used; D and trimming come from the DNA. The sample consists of 450,000 or so clones, around 91% of them appearing once. This CDR3 region has 15 residues. Germline V lookup: CDR1 SGHTA, CDR2 FQGNSA. The trim removed 4 bases at V and 5 bases at J, leaving 7 bases unmatched. The chain is built from TRBV7-2 and TRBJ2-1, with TRBD1 matching 8 bases. The sequence was collected from a woman aged 35 to 49 with COVID-19, enrolled during active disease. Input material: peripheral blood. The CDR3 DNA reads as TGTGCCAGCAGCTACCTGCAGGGGGCTAACAATGAGCAGTTCTTC. Protein: CASSYLQGANNEQFF. The full variable domain, its missing parts supplied by reference TRBV7-2 and TRBJ2-1, is GAGVSQSPSNKVTEKGKDVELRCDPISGHTALYWYRQSLGQGLEFLIYFQGNSAPDKSGLPSDRFSAERTGGSVSTLTIQRTQQEDSAVYLCASSYLQGANNEQFFGPGTRLTVL.